This TCR beta chain was sequenced during a study of blood T cells in healthy people across ages. Each donor gave roughly 10 milliliters of peripheral blood. The total RNA that was extracted per sample amounted to at least 5 micrograms. Trimming took 1 base from V and 2 from J, leaving 8 bases between them. Germline V gives CDR1 SEHNR, CDR2 FQNEAQ (reference sequence). The CDR3 runs 14 residues. This clonotype has more than one count but fewer than ten. With a J-beta primer mix and a sample-barcoded 5' primer, a second PCR ran about 7 to 12 cycles. Sequencing recovered at least 2.5 million CDR3-containing paired-end reads from each sample. MiXCR, run by TCRdb on the 5' RACE reads, gives a single entry per CDR3 protein. The data show 800,000 or so distinct CDR3 sequences, less than 60% seen once.

The material sequenced was blood. The rearrangement links TRBV7-9 to TRBJ2-5; possibly TRBD1 for D (5 bases). This receptor was taken from an elderly man in good health. CDR3 nucleotides: TGTGCCAGCAGCTTAGGGACACCGCAAGAGACCCAGTACTTC. Amino acid sequence: CASSLGTPQETQYF.